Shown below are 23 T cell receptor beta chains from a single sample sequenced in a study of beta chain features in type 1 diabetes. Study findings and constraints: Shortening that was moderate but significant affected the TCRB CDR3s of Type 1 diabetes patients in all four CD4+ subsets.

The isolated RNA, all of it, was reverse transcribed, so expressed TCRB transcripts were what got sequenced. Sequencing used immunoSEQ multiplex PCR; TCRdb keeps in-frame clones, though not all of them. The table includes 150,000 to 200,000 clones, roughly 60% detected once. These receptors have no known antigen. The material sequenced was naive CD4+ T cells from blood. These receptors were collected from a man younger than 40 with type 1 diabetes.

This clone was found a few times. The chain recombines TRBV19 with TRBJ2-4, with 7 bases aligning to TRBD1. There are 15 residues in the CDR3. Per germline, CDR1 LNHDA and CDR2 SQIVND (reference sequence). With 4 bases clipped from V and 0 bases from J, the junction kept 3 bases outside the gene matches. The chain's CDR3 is CASSTGGIAKNIQYF. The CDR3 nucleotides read TGTGCCAGTAGTACAGGGGGTATAGCCAAAAACATTCAGTACTTC. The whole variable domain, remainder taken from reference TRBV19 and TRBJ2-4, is DGGITQSPKYLFRKEGQNVTLSCEQNLNHDAMYWYRQDPGQGLRLIYYSQIVNDFQKGDIAEGYSVSREKKESFPLTVTSAQKNPTAFYLCASSTGGIAKNIQYFGAGTRLSVL.

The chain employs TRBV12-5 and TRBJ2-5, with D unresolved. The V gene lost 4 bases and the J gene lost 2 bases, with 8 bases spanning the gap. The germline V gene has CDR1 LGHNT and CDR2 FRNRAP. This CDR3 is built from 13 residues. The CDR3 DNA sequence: TGTGCTAGTGGTTCACCGCTTCAAGAGACCCAGTACTTC. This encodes CASGSPLQETQYF.

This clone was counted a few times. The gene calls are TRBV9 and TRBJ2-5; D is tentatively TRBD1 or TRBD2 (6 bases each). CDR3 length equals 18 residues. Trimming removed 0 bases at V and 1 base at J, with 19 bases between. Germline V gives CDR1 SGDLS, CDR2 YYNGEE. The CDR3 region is CASSVASGGSGSQETQYF. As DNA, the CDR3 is TGTGCCAGCAGCGTAGCTTCCGGGGGCAGTGGAAGCCAAGAGACCCAGTACTTC.

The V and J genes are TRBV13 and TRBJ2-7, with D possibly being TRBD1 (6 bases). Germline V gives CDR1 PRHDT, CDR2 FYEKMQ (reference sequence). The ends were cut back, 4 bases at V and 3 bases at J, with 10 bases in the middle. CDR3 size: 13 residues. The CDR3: CASSSDSGYEQYF. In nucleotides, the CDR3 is TGTGCCAGCAGCTCGGACAGTGGCTACGAGCAGTACTTC.

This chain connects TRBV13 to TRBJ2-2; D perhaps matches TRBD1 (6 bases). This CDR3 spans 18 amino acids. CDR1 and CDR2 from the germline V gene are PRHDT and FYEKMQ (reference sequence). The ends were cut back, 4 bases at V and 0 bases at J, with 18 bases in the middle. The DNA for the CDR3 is TGTGCCAGCAGCTGGGGCGCTTTGGGGGCTCCGAACACCGGGGAGCTGTTTTTT. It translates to CASSWGALGAPNTGELFF.

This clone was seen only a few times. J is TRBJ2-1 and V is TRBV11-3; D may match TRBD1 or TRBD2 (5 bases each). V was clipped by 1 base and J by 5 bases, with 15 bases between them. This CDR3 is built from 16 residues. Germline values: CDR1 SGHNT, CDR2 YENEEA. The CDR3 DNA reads TGTGCCAGCAGCTTAGGACCCCGGGACGGAGACAATGAGCAGTTCTTC. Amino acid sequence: CASSLGPRDGDNEQFF.

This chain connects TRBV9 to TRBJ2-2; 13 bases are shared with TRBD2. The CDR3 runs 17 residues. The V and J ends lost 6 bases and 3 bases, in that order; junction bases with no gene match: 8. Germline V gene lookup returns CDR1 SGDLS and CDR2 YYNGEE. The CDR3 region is CASTPLAGGRDTGELFF. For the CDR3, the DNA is TGTGCCAGCACCCCACTAGCGGGGGGGCGGGACACCGGGGAGCTGTTTTTT.

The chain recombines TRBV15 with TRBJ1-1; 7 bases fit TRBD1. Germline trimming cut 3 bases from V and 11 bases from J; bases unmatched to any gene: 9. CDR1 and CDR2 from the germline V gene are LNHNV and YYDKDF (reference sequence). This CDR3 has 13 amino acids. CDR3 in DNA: TGTGCCACCAGCAGGGACCCGGAGGGGGCCGCTTTCTTT. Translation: CATSRDPEGAAFF.

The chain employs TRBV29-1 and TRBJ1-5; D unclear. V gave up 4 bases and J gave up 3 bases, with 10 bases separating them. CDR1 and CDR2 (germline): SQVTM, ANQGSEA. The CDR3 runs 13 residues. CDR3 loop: CSVALDLNQPQHF. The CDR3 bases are TGCAGCGTTGCTCTGGACCTCAATCAGCCCCAGCATTTT.

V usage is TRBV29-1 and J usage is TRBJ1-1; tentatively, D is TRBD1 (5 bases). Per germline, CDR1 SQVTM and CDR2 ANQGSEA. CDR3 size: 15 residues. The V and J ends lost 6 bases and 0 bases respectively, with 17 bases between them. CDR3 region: CSVEGRDWVNTEAFF. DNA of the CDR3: TGCAGCGTAGAGGGACGGGATTGGGTGAACACTGAAGCTTTCTTT.

The CDR3 loop reads CASSSRPGRGETQYF. CDR3 sequence (DNA): TGTGCCAGCAGCTCCCGCCCCGGAAGGGGAGAGACCCAGTACTTC. V is TRBV7-2 and J is TRBJ2-5, with D perhaps TRBD1 (5 bases). The CDR3 is 15 amino acids. The ends were cut back, 4 bases at V and 4 bases at J, with 16 bases in the middle. Germline CDR1 and CDR2: SGHTA and FQGNSA.

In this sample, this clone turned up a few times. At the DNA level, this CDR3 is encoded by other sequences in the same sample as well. CDR3 sequence reads: CASSVQETQYF. The CDR3 DNA sequence: TGCGCCAGCAGCGTTCAAGAGACCCAGTACTTC. The gene calls are TRBV5-1 and TRBJ2-5; D remains ambiguous. Per the germline V gene, CDR1 is SGHRS and CDR2 is YFSETQ. The CDR3 spans 11 residues. The V and J ends lost 4 bases and 2 bases respectively, with 3 bases between them.

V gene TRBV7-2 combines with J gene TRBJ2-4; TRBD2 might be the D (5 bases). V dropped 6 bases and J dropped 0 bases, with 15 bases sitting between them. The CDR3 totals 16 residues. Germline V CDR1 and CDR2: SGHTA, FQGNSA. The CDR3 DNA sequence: TGTGCCAGCAGATTCTCAGGCGGACTAGCCAAAAACATTCAGTACTTC. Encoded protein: CASRFSGGLAKNIQYF. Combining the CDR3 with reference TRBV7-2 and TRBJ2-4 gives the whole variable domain GAGVSQSPSNKVTEKGKDVELRCDPISGHTALYWYRQSLGQGLEFLIYFQGNSAPDKSGLPSDRFSAERTGGSVSTLTIQRTQQEDSAVYLCASRFSGGLAKNIQYFGAGTRLSVL.

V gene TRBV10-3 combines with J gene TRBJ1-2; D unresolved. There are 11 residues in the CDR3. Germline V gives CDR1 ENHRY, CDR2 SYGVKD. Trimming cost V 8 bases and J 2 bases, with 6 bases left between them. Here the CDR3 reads CAISENYGYTF. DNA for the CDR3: TGTGCCATCTCCGAGAACTATGGCTACACCTTC.

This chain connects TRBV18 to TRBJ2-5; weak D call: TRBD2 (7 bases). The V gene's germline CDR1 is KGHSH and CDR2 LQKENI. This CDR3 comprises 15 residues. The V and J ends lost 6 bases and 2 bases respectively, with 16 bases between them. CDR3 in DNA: TGTGCCAGCTCGCGCCAGGGGAGGGGTCAAGAGACCCAGTACTTC. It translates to CASSRQGRGQETQYF.

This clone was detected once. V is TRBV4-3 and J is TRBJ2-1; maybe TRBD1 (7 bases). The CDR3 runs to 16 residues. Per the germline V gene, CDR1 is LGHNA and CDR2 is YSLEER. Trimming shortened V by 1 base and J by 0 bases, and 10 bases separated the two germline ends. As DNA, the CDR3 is TGCGCCAGCAGCCAAGCAGGGGGGAGCTCCTACAATGAGCAGTTCTTC. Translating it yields CASSQAGGSSYNEQFF.

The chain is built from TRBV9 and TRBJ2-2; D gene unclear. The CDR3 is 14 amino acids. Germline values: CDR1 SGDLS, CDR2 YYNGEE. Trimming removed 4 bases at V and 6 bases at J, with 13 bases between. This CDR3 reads CASSPPGVAGELFF. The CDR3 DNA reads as TGTGCCAGCAGCCCCCCGGGTGTGGCCGGGGAGCTGTTTTTT. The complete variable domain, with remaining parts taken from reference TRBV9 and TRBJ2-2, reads DSGVTQTPKHLITATGQRVTLRCSPRSGDLSVYWYQQSLDQGLQFLIQYYNGEERAKGNILERFSAQQFPDLHSELNLSSLELGDSALYFCASSPPGVAGELFFGEGSRLTVL.

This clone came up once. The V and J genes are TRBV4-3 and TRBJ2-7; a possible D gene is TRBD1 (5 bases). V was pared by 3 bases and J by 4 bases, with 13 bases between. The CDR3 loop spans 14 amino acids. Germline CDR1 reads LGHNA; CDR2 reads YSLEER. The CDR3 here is CASSQSQGGYEQYF. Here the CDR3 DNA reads TGCGCCAGCAGCCAGTCTCAGGGCGGTTACGAGCAGTACTTC.

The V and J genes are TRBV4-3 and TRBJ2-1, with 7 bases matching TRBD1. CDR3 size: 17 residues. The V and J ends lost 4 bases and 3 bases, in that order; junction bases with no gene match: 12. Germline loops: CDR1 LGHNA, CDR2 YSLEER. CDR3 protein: CASSLDPGDRIYNEQFF. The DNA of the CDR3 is TGCGCCAGCAGCCTCGACCCCGGGGACAGAATCTACAATGAGCAGTTCTTC.

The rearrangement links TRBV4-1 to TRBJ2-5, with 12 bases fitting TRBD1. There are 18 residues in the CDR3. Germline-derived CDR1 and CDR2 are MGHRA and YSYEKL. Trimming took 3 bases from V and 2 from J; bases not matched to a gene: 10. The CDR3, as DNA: TGCGCCAGCAGCCATTCCGGGACAGGGGGCGTGATACAAGAGACCCAGTACTTC. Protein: CASSHSGTGGVIQETQYF.

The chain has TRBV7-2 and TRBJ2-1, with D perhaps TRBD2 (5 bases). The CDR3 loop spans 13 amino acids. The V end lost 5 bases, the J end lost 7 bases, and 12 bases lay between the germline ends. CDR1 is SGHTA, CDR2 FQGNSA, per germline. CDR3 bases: TGTGCCAGCAGCCCCTCCGGCGGGAATGAGCAGTTCTTC. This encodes CASSPSGGNEQFF.

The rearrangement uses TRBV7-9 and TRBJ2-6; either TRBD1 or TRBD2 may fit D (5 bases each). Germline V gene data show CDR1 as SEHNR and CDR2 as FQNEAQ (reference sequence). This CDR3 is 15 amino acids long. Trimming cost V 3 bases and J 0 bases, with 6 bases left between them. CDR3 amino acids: CASSLGDSGANVLTF. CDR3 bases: TGTGCCAGCAGCTTGGGGGACTCTGGGGCCAACGTCCTGACTTTC.

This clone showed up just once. CDR3 protein: CASSLGTDNYGYTF. The CDR3 nucleotides are TGTGCCAGCAGCTTAGGAACAGACAACTATGGCTACACCTTC. The chain employs TRBV7-2 and TRBJ1-2; D gene unclear. V was trimmed by 1 base and J by 2 bases, leaving 8 bases between them. This CDR3 comprises 14 residues. Germline values: CDR1 SGHTA, CDR2 FQGNSA.